This T cell receptor (beta chain) was recorded in a study of blood T cell repertoires in COVID-19. Background on the study: Spain, Italy and the United States supplied samples that represented acute and convalescent COVID-19.

The count of this clone is one. The CDR3 spans 14 residues. The V gene lost 2 bases and the J gene lost 11 bases, with 19 bases spanning the gap. The germline V gene has CDR1 SGHRS and CDR2 YFSETQ. Participant ages covered about 18 to 89 years across about two dozen US areas. Clones were read by immunoSEQ multiplex PCR, and TCRdb kept only the in-frame ones, dropping some. The sample lists some 130,000 clones; about 81% were seen once. The TCR sequence derives from a man aged 35 to 55 with acute COVID-19. What was sequenced was PBMCs or T cells enriched from blood (not recorded which). The chain uses TRBV5-1 and TRBJ1-1; TRBD1 is a possible D gene (5 bases). This CDR3 is CASSLIRVPEGAFF. The DNA for the CDR3 is TGCGCCAGCAGCTTAATTCGGGTGCCGGAGGGGGCTTTCTTT.